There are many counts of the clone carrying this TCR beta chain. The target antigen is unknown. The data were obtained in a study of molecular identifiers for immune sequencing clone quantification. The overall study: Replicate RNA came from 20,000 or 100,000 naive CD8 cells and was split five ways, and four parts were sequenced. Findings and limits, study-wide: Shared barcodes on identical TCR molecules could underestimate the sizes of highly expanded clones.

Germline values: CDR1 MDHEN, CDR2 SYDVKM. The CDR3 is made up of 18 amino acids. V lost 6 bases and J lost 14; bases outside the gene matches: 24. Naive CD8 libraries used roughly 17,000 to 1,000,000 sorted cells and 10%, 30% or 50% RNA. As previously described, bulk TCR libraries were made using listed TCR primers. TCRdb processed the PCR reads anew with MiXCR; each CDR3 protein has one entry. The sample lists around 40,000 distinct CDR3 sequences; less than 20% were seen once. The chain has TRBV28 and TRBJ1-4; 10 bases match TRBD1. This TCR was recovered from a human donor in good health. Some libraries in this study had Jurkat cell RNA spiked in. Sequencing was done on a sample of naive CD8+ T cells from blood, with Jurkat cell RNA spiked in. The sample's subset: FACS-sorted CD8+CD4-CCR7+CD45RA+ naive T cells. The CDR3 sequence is CASRRPGTGEPQEEGLFF. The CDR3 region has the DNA TGTGCCAGCAGACGCCCCGGGACAGGGGAGCCCCAAGAGGAGGGTCTGTTTTTT.